The clone carrying this T cell receptor beta chain was detected a few times. V dropped 1 base and J dropped 0; count of bases not matched to a gene: 2. Germline CDR1 reads LGHNA; CDR2 reads YNFKEQ. CDR3 length: 16 amino acids. This sample is part of a study of response to subunit inactivated influenza vaccine. TCRdb passed the RT-PCR reads through MiXCR, listing each CDR3 protein once. Of just over 300,000 distinct CDR3 sequences in the sample, around a fifth were seen once. The source is a man aged 50 to 69 who received an inactivated influenza vaccine. The rearrangement links TRBV4-2 to TRBJ2-2; 7 bases align to TRBD1. Sequencing used PBMCs from blood, obtained less than 22 months after vaccination. This CDR3 is CASSQGGQTNTGELFF. CDR3 bases: TGTGCCAGCAGCCAAGGGGGACAGACGAACACCGGGGAGCTGTTTTTT.